These 25 T cell receptor beta chains were sequenced from one sample in a study of control samples from healthy donors and cancer patients. The repertoire was sequenced with immunoSEQ multiplex PCR; TCRdb's copy has only in-frame clones and lacks some. The data show fewer than 90,000 clones, with approximately 87% seen just once and about 18% held by the top ten. Material: blood. The receptors here all came from a man between 45 and 60 years old in good health.

The V gene is TRBV7-2, the J gene TRBJ1-3; D not resolved. The CDR3 loop spans 14 amino acids. The V gene's germline CDR1 is SGHTA and CDR2 FQGNSA. The V gene lost 4 bases and the J gene lost 4 bases, with 11 bases spanning the gap. The CDR3 coding sequence is TGTGCCAGCAGCTCGACCCCAGGCGGAAACACCATATATTTT. It translates to CASSSTPGGNTIYF.

This chain uses TRBV28 with TRBJ2-3; D might be TRBD1 (6 bases). Germline CDR1 and CDR2: MDHEN and SYDVKM. The CDR3 loop spans 14 amino acids. Trimming took 10 bases from V and 2 from J, leaving 16 bases between them. The CDR3 DNA is TGTGCCACTCCATATGAGGGGGTCACAGATACGCAGTATTTT. Translated, it gives CATPYEGVTDTQYF.

This clone was counted between two and nine times. V usage is TRBV5-6 and J usage is TRBJ2-7; a weak D match, TRBD2 (6 bases). With 0 bases removed from V and 4 bases from J, the gap between germline ends came to 11 bases. The germline CDR1 and CDR2 sequences are SGHDT and YYEEEE. This CDR3 comprises 14 residues. The CDR3 is CASSLGDLAYEQYF. The CDR3 DNA reads as TGTGCCAGCAGCTTGGGAGACCTAGCGTACGAGCAGTACTTC.

The chain has TRBV30 and TRBJ2-3; a weak D match, TRBD2 (5 bases). Trimming left V 5 bases short and J 1 base short, with 16 bases between. From germline, CDR1 is GTSNPN and CDR2 SVGIG (reference sequence). The CDR3 consists of 15 residues. CDR3 region: CAWPLRRVGTDTQYF. DNA of the CDR3: TGTGCCTGGCCCCTCCGGCGGGTAGGCACAGATACGCAGTATTTT.

This clone appeared a few times. The chain joins TRBV14 to TRBJ1-6, with 9 bases lining up with TRBD1. CDR3 length: 19 amino acids. CDR1 is SGHDN, CDR2 FVKESK, per germline. The V and J ends lost 2 bases and 4 bases, in that order; junction bases with no gene match: 12. CDR3 protein: CASSQKWTGATSYNSPLHF. CDR3 bases: TGTGCCAGCAGCCAAAAATGGACAGGGGCGACCTCATATAATTCACCCCTCCACTTT.

V and J are TRBV7-8 and TRBJ2-7; tentative D call: TRBD1 (5 bases). CDR1 and CDR2 from the germline V gene are SGHVS and FQNEAQ. Trimming shortened V by 5 bases and J by 7 bases, and 15 bases separated the two germline ends. CDR3 length: 13 residues. The CDR3 is CASSQAGMDEQYV. The CDR3 DNA sequence: TGTGCCAGCAGCCAGGCAGGGATGGATGAGCAGTACGTC.

The chain recombines TRBV5-1 with TRBJ1-2, with TRBD1 matching 7 bases. This CDR3 contains 16 residues. Unmatched junction bases numbered 10, after V lost 1 base and J lost 4 bases. Germline assignment: CDR1 SGHRS and CDR2 YFSETQ. The CDR3 sequence is CASSLKGAGDPYGYTF. In DNA, the CDR3 is TGCGCCAGCAGCTTGAAGGGGGCAGGGGATCCCTATGGCTACACCTTC.

The rearrangement links TRBV10-1 to TRBJ2-1, with a possible D match to TRBD2 (5 bases). V was pared by 3 bases and J by 0 bases, with 12 bases between. CDR1 is WNHNN and CDR2 is SYGVQD in the germline V gene (reference sequence). The CDR3 loop spans 16 amino acids. The CDR3 region has the DNA TGCGCCAGCAGTGATAATAGGGAGAGCTCCTACAATGAGCAGTTCTTC. Its translation is CASSDNRESSYNEQFF.

The V gene is TRBV2, the J gene TRBJ2-1; D is uncertain. Per the germline V gene, CDR1 is SNHLY and CDR2 is FYNNEI. The V end lost 4 bases, the J end lost 6 bases, and 1 base lay between the germline ends. The CDR3 contains 10 residues. The CDR3 loop reads CASSGNEQFF. The CDR3, as DNA: TGTGCCAGCAGTGGCAATGAGCAGTTCTTC.

This clone was detected a few times. This rearrangement joins TRBV5-6 to TRBJ1-6; no definite D call. In germline, CDR1 is SGHDT, CDR2 YYEEEE. V lost 2 bases and J 9 bases, leaving 18 bases between the germline ends. This CDR3 has 16 amino acids. For the CDR3, the DNA is TGTGCCAGCAGCTTAGACGGGAGAATGAAGGGTTCACCCCTCCACTTT. It specifies CASSLDGRMKGSPLHF.

The chain employs TRBV5-6 and TRBJ1-4; D is ambiguous. CDR3 length: 15 amino acids. The germline V gene encodes CDR1 SGHDT and CDR2 YYEEEE. Trimming took off 1 base at V and 8 bases at J, with 15 bases between the two ends. CDR3 nucleotide sequence: TGTGCCAGCAGCTTGTATCGGAATGACGGCGAAAAACTGTTTTTT. Translation: CASSLYRNDGEKLFF. Together with reference TRBV5-6 and TRBJ1-4, the CDR3 gives the full variable domain: DAGVTQSPTHLIKTRGQQVTLRCSPKSGHDTVSWYQQALGQGPQFIFQYYEEEERQRGNFPDRFSGHQFPNYSSELNVNALLLGDSALYLCASSLYRNDGEKLFFGSGTQLSVL.

This chain joins TRBV11-2 and TRBJ1-1; 7 positions agree with TRBD1. The CDR3 extends over 16 amino acids. Germline loops: CDR1 SGHAT, CDR2 FQNNGV. J lost 12 bases, V lost 0 bases, and 16 bases had no gene match. The CDR3 bases are TGTGCCAGCAGCTTAGATCGTATATCAGGGGGAGGTTGGACTTTCTTT. It encodes CASSLDRISGGGWTFF.

The chain employs TRBV24-1 and TRBJ2-1; a possible D gene is TRBD2 (6 bases). V lost 5 bases, J lost 3 bases, and 16 bases lay in between. There are 16 residues in the CDR3. Germline assignment: CDR1 KGHDR and CDR2 SFDVKD. The CDR3 region is CATSGLTSSNYNEQFF. CDR3 DNA sequence: TGTGCCACCAGTGGCCTCACTAGCTCTAACTACAATGAGCAGTTCTTC.

The J gene is TRBJ2-3, the V gene TRBV29-1; D is undetermined. The CDR3 is 10 amino acids. Trimming left V 3 bases short and J 2 bases short, with 0 bases between. Germline V gene sequence: CDR1 SQVTM, CDR2 ANQGSEA. This chain's CDR3 is CSVDTDTQYF. DNA for the CDR3: TGCAGCGTTGACACAGATACGCAGTATTTT.

The CDR3 DNA reads TGTGCCAGCAGCCCCCCGGCGGGGGAGGGCACTGAAGCTTTCTTT. This codes for CASSPPAGEGTEAFF. The rearrangement uses TRBV9 and TRBJ1-1; tentatively, D is TRBD1 (5 bases). Germline assignment: CDR1 SGDLS and CDR2 YYNGEE. The CDR3 loop spans 15 amino acids. Deletions cut 4 bases from V and 4 bases from J, with 17 bases between. Supplemented by reference TRBV9 and TRBJ1-1, the full variable domain reads DSGVTQTPKHLITATGQRVTLRCSPRSGDLSVYWYQQSLDQGLQFLIQYYNGEERAKGNILERFSAQQFPDLHSELNLSSLELGDSALYFCASSPPAGEGTEAFFGQGTRLTVV.

This clone showed up many times. The chain joins TRBV7-9 to TRBJ2-7; 11 bases are shared with TRBD2. Germline CDR1 and CDR2: SEHNR and FQNEAQ (reference sequence). The CDR3 sequence is 15 residues long. Trimming took 6 bases from V and 6 from J; bases not matched to a gene: 10. The CDR3 protein is CASRELAGEVSEQYF. CDR3 nucleotides: TGTGCCAGCAGGGAACTAGCGGGAGAAGTAAGCGAGCAGTACTTC.

The rearrangement links TRBV2 to TRBJ1-3, with 7 bases matching TRBD1. This CDR3 region has 15 residues. The J segment lost 0 bases and the V segment lost 6 bases, leaving 5 bases of the junction unmatched. Germline V CDR1 and CDR2: SNHLY, FYNNEI. The DNA of the CDR3 is TGTGCCAGCAGATCCGGGACAGTCTCTGGAAACACCATATATTTT. This sequence encodes CASRSGTVSGNTIYF.

The chain employs TRBV4-1 and TRBJ2-7; 13 positions agree with TRBD2. V lost 4 bases, J lost 3 bases, and 3 bases stayed unmatched. Germline CDR1 is MGHRA and CDR2 is YSYEKL. This CDR3 spans 15 amino acids. CDR3 DNA: TGCGCCAGCAGCCTCGGGACTAGCGGGATCTACGAGCAGTACTTC. It specifies CASSLGTSGIYEQYF.

V gene TRBV7-8 combines with J gene TRBJ2-3, with 10 bases identical to TRBD2. The J segment lost 0 bases and the V segment lost 2 bases, leaving 8 bases of the junction unmatched. The CDR3 consists of 18 residues. Germline assignment: CDR1 SGHVS and CDR2 FQNEAQ. The chain's CDR3 is CASSLPSRAGGSTDTQYF. Written as DNA, the CDR3 is TGTGCCAGCAGCTTACCCTCCCGAGCGGGGGGGAGCACAGATACGCAGTATTTT.

This chain uses TRBV5-4 with TRBJ2-1, with 8 bases lining up with TRBD1. The germline V gene encodes CDR1 SGHNT and CDR2 YYREEE (reference sequence). The CDR3 spans 16 residues. V gave up 4 bases and J gave up 0 bases; unmatched junction bases: 6. In DNA, the CDR3 is TGTGCCAGCAGCACCCGGACAGGGCACTCCTACAATGAGCAGTTCTTC. This codes for CASSTRTGHSYNEQFF.

The rearrangement joins TRBV3-1 (or the pseudogene TRBV3-2) to TRBJ2-3, with 11 bases identical to TRBD2. This CDR3 region has 13 residues. Unmatched junction bases numbered 3, after V lost 9 bases and J lost 4 bases. From germline, CDR1 is LGHDT and CDR2 YNNKEL (reference sequence). The CDR3 reads CASGTSGPDTQYF. CDR3 nucleotide sequence: TGTGCCAGTGGGACTAGCGGCCCAGATACGCAGTATTTT.

This clone was observed once. The chain has TRBV19 and TRBJ2-3, with TRBD2 identical over 7 bases. Germline V gene lookup returns CDR1 LNHDA and CDR2 SQIVND (reference sequence). After removal of 9 bases from V and 5 bases from J, the junction contained 8 bases not matched to a gene. The CDR3 has 13 amino acids. The CDR3 sequence: CASHKSGKDTQYF. The DNA of the CDR3 is TGTGCCAGCCACAAGAGCGGGAAAGATACGCAGTATTTT.

V is TRBV6-2 or TRBV6-3 and J is TRBJ2-1; 11 bases fit TRBD2. This CDR3 has 17 amino acids. The V and J ends lost 6 bases and 5 bases, in that order; junction bases with no gene match: 12. Germline assignment: CDR1 MNHEY and CDR2 SVGEGT. CDR3 sequence (DNA): TGTGCCAGCAGCAGAGAGCTAGCGGGGGGTTTTGACAATGAGCAGTTCTTC. Its protein is CASSRELAGGFDNEQFF.

The chain employs TRBV24-1 and TRBJ2-7; possible D gene TRBD1, 6 bases. The V gene lost 3 bases and the J gene lost 3 bases, with 8 bases spanning the gap. Per the germline V gene, CDR1 is KGHDR and CDR2 is SFDVKD. The CDR3 runs 13 residues. CDR3 sequence (DNA): TGTGCCACCAGTGATCCAGGGGACTACGAGCAGTACTTC. This gives the protein CATSDPGDYEQYF.

This chain links TRBV28 with TRBJ1-2; perhaps TRBD1 as D (6 bases). Trimming shortened V by 5 bases and J by 3 bases, and 13 bases separated the two germline ends. From germline, CDR1 is MDHEN and CDR2 SYDVKM. This CDR3 comprises 14 residues. The CDR3 sequence is CASSTTGGHYGYTF. For the CDR3, the DNA is TGTGCCAGCAGTACTACGGGGGGGCACTATGGCTACACCTTC.